Only a few counts were recorded for the clone carrying this T cell receptor (beta chain). Antigen: not known. With 60 Vbeta and 13 Jbeta primers, the PCR was carried out. The protocol was immunoSEQ multiplex PCR, while the TCRdb copy is restricted to in-frame clones and leaves out a portion. The table has more than 50,000 clones, approximately 70% seen once. The data stem from a study of cytomegalovirus exposure and HLA in healthy donors. Whole-study findings and limits: Being productive about 90% or about 30% of the time was typical of most TCR beta V segments in an earlier analysis.

V shed 0 bases and J 6 bases; nucleotides not matched to a gene: 12. The CDR3 extends over 17 amino acids. The germline V gene encodes CDR1 LGHNA and CDR2 YNFKEQ. The TCR originated in an older woman in good health and CMV-seropositive. The rearrangement uses TRBV4-2 and TRBJ2-7, with 9 bases fitting TRBD2. The sequenced sample consisted of PBMCs. CDR3 bases: TGTGCCAGCAGCCAAGATAAGATTGGTAGCGGGGGTTCCGAGCAGTACTTC. Its protein is CASSQDKIGSGGSEQYF.